This is a list of T cell receptor beta chains from one sample in a study of T-cell memory formation after mild COVID-19. TCRdb processed the 5' RACE reads anew with MiXCR; each CDR3 protein has one entry. The table has over 350,000 distinct CDR3 sequences, approximately 24% seen once. Sequencing input: PBMCs or a T cell subset sorted from them (not recorded which). All receptors come from an adult woman who had mild COVID-19 (a few samples of this study predate the infection). Cell type and time point are not known. The conserved cysteine and the conserved F or W are not part of the CDR3 here. A D gene is named only where the DNA matches it firmly. Expanded clones get a size class; other rows say once, few or many, or leave the size out.

d_gene | j_gene | abundance | v_gene | CDR3aa
TRBD2 | TRBJ2-7 | - | TRBV12-3/TRBV12-4 | ASSFGPSSGRPYEQY
TRBD1 | TRBJ2-5 | few | TRBV11-2 | ASSPGDRGGETQY
- | TRBJ2-1 | few | TRBV29-1 | SVEDESGYSYNEQF
TRBD2 | TRBJ2-3 | few | TRBV7-2 | ASSSRGGDTQY
- | TRBJ2-1 | many | TRBV12-3/TRBV12-4 | ASSRTGDHNEQF
TRBD2 | TRBJ2-2 | - | TRBV27 | ASSLVAPGLAGLRTGELF
- | TRBJ1-4 | - | TRBV4-1 | ASSQSPRDEKLF
TRBD2 | TRBJ2-1 | - | TRBV24-1 | ATSGGGLAGASYNEQF
TRBD2 | TRBJ2-7 | - | TRBV4-3 | ASSQDRGGSPAEQY
- | TRBJ2-7 | few | TRBV29-1 | SVHRAGSYEQY
TRBD1 | TRBJ2-7 | - | TRBV7-6 | ASSPTALTGDEQY
- | TRBJ2-6 | - | TRBV20-1 | SARDSTTGANVLT
- | TRBJ2-2 | - | TRBV7-2 | ASSLNGVFNTGELF
TRBD1 | TRBJ2-7 | - | TRBV3-1 | ASSQAHRGYEQY
- | TRBJ2-2 | - | TRBV5-1 | ATGGNGGELF
- | TRBJ1-6 | few | TRBV7-2 | ASSPANSPLH
- | TRBJ2-5 | - | TRBV7-3 | ASSLQSHQETQY
TRBD2 | TRBJ2-3 | - | TRBV7-9 | ASSLTSAFTDTQY
TRBD2 | TRBJ2-2 | - | TRBV11-1 | ASSGRDNTGELF
- | TRBJ2-7 | - | TRBV6-5 | ASSYDMGLEPYEQY
- | TRBJ2-7 | few | TRBV15 | ATSRGGDSYEQY
- | TRBJ1-1 | - | TRBV29-1 | SALGRNTEAF
- | TRBJ1-5 | few | TRBV6-6 | ASSYGGNNQPQH
TRBD2 | TRBJ2-1 | - | TRBV15 | ATSRETSGSVYNEQF
TRBD2 | TRBJ2-2 | few | TRBV6-2/TRBV6-3 | ASSPLAGGRTGELF
TRBD2 | TRBJ2-7 | many | TRBV7-2 | ASSSRGTSGYEQY
TRBD1 | TRBJ2-5 | few | TRBV24-1 | ATSDSYGTGFLAETQY
- | TRBJ2-4 | few | TRBV12-3/TRBV12-4 | ASSPRGTQKNIQY
TRBD1 | TRBJ1-1 | few | TRBV20-1 | SATPGQGAGRTEAF
- | TRBJ1-1 | - | TRBV5-1 | ASSLIGSNTEAF
- | TRBJ2-6 | - | TRBV12-3/TRBV12-4 | ASGEAGANVLT
- | TRBJ2-7 | - | TRBV13 | ASSLAGDTNYEQY
TRBD1 | TRBJ1-1 | - | TRBV24-1 | ATRDRWDTEAF
- | TRBJ2-3 | few | TRBV7-7 | ASSPTGGDTQY
TRBD2 | TRBJ2-5 | - | TRBV6-1 | ASSEALGGTQETQY
- | TRBJ1-2 | - | TRBV7-2 | ASSFATGSHYGYT
- | TRBJ2-3 | few | TRBV7-2 | ASSLGSHTDTQY
- | TRBJ1-6 | few | TRBV3-2 | ASSQEGVGRPNSPLH
- | TRBJ2-2 | few | TRBV4-1 | ASSARDLGTGELF
TRBD2 | TRBJ2-1 | - | TRBV9 | ASSAGTSGIRNEQF
TRBD2 | TRBJ2-3 | - | TRBV7-9 | ASSLPLAGGPYTDTQY
TRBD2 | TRBJ2-1 | - | TRBV6-5 | ASSSSGGAEEQF
- | TRBJ2-7 | few | TRBV20-1 | SARPRLVYEQY
- | TRBJ2-2 | few | TRBV5-1 | ASSIGHGTNTGELF
TRBD1 | TRBJ2-6 | few | TRBV5-1 | ASSGTGVSGANVLT
- | TRBJ2-1 | - | TRBV2 | ASSEWSAVQEQF
TRBD1 | TRBJ1-3 | - | TRBV4-1 | ASSQVTGDSGNTIY
TRBD1 | TRBJ2-1 | - | TRBV5-1 | ASSLEGRGSTYNEQF
- | TRBJ1-5 | - | TRBV5-1 | ASSSVFGQPQH
TRBD1 | TRBJ2-2 | - | TRBV6-1 | ASSGRQGLVTGELF
TRBD2 | TRBJ2-7 | - | TRBV6-5 | ASSYSGGFSYEQY
TRBD1 | TRBJ1-5 | - | TRBV29-1 | SVGQGWGQPQH
- | TRBJ1-2 | few | TRBV6-6 | ASSYPANYGYT
TRBD1 | TRBJ1-2 | - | TRBV29-1 | SVEEPPGTGVHGYT
- | TRBJ1-1 | - | TRBV7-9 | ASAIKGNTEAF
TRBD1 | TRBJ2-3 | - | TRBV20-1 | SAGRGRGTDTQY
- | TRBJ2-2 | few | TRBV15 | ATSRDPGGGTGELF
- | TRBJ2-1 | few | TRBV4-2 | ASSQGSGHNEQF
- | TRBJ1-5 | - | TRBV7-9 | ASSLEVDSNQPQH
- | TRBJ1-2 | - | TRBV7-9 | ASSLVVTVVRGYT